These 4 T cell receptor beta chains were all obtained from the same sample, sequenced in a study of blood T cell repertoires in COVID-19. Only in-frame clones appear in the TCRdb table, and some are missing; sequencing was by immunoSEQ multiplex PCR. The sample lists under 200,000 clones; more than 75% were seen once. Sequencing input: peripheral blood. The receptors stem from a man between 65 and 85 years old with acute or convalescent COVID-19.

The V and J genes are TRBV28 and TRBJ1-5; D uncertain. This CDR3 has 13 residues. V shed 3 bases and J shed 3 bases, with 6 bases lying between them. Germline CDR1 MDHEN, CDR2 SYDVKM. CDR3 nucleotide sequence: TGTGCCAGCAGTTTTGAGAACAATCAGCCCCAGCATTTT. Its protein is CASSFENNQPQHF.

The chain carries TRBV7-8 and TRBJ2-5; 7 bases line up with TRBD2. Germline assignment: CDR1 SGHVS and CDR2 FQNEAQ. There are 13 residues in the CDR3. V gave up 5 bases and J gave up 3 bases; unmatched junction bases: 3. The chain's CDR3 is CASSPGTKETQYF. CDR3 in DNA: TGTGCCAGCAGCCCCGGGACTAAAGAGACCCAGTACTTC.

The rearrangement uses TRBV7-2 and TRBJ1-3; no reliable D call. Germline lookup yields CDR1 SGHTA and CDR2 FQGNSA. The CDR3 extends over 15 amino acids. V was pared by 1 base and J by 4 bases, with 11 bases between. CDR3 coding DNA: TGTGCCAGCAGCTTAGACATGGGCGTCGGAAACACCATATATTTT. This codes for CASSLDMGVGNTIYF.

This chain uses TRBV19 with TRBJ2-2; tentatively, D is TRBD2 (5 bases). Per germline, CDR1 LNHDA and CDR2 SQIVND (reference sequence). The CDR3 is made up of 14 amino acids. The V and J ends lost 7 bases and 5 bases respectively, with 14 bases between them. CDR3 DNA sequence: TGTGCCAGTATTTCGGACTTAGGAACCGGGGAGCTGTTTTTT. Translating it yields CASISDLGTGELFF.